This T cell receptor (beta chain) stems from a study of blood T cell repertoires in COVID-19. Study information: The study drew acute and convalescent COVID-19 samples from the United States, Italy and Spain.

The cohort comprised adults aged roughly 18 to 100 years residing in approximately 25 US areas. Assignment of participants to cohorts was predicated upon participant-reported clinical history. Symptom resolution, clearance, or two negative PCRs marked the recovered donors of Cohort 3. Produced via immunoSEQ multiplex PCR; TCRdb's table is partial and in-frame only. The data hold a few hundred thousand clones, with 80% to 90% observed a single time. Germline CDR1 reads SSHAT; CDR2 reads FNYEAQ (reference sequence). The CDR3 runs to 13 residues. As concerns this clone: Its ends do not fully match the called genes, so a read error is possible.

The origin of this receptor is a woman under 30 who had recovered from COVID-19. The sequencing input was PBMCs or T cells enriched from blood (not recorded which). The chain has TRBV7-7 and TRBJ1-1; D is undetermined. CDR3 sequence: CASSLRTGSEAFF. The CDR3 DNA is TGTGCTAGCAGCTTAAGGACTGGGTCTGAAGCTTTCTTT.